This T cell receptor (beta chain) stems from a study of blood T cell repertoires in COVID-19 (TCRdb year 2020). Regarding the complete study: Samples from collaborators originated in the United States, Italy and Spain and spanned both the acute and convalescent phases of COVID-19. The prospective study material was composed of cDNA or gDNA derived from T cells, B-cell-depleted T cells, or PBMCs. The dataset comprised deeply sampled blood TCRbeta repertoires from subjects exposed to, actively infected with, or recovered from COVID-19. The repertoires were released in a freely available public database meant as a resource for research on the immune response to SARS-CoV-2. The samples were drawn from two sources: the first 160 participants of the ongoing ImmuneRACE study, and 1,000 to 1,500 subjects contributed by 6 global collaborators. The sample metadata nearly always contained a de-identified subject ID, COVID-19 status, age in years and sex. Where HLA class I and class II types were available, the types were taken from metadata supplied by the sample provider, not from assay-based typing. Paper-wide results and their limitations: The amount of clinical and demographic metadata varied by source and participant and was provided uncurated.

The immunoSEQ Assay, a bias-controlled multiplex PCR, was used to amplify TCRbeta CDR3 regions from genomic DNA. The authors' analysis ran thus. Nucleated cell counts per sample were estimated from amplification of reference gene primers within the assay. Sequence reads were collapsed and filtered to measure the absolute abundance of every unique TCRbeta CDR3 rearrangement. For each sample, productive Simpson clonality was calculated as the square root of Simpson's diversity index across productive rearrangements. This immuneACCESS table, as held by TCRdb, lists in-frame sequences with V and J called but not all clones. Of the missing ones, under half trace to an unresolved V gene in checked studies; the others have no known cause. The DNA gave D and trimming, while V, J and clone size come from that table. This sample has over 150,000 clones in its table, and approximately 86% of those were observed once. Around 0.5% of the sample goes to the ten largest clones.

One collaborating source in Seattle enrolled patients while the patients were actively infected and followed the patients over time throughout the course of disease. The collaborating institutions used their own protocols to collect whole blood in K2EDTA tubes. For TCRbeta analysis, collaborators shipped samples as frozen whole blood, isolated PBMCs, or DNA extracted from either of those sample types. Looking up the germline V gene yields CDR1 SGHTA and CDR2 FQGNSA. Ends trimmed: V by 5 bases, J by 6 bases; bases unmatched to a gene: 10. Spanning cysteine to phenylalanine, the CDR3 consists of 16 amino acids. Only the CDR3 DNA stays, 48 bases, in frame from base 1. As regards this clone: Its recognized antigen is unknown. No clone much larger than this one lies a single base away; base qualities are absent.

The rearrangement combines TRBV7-2 with TRBJ2-2; the central 9 bases match TRBD1. The source is a man aged 60 to 69 with COVID-19, enrolled during active disease. Sequencing used peripheral blood. The nucleotide sequence is TGTGCCAGCAGCAGAGACTCACAGGGGGCGGCCGGGGAGCTGTTTTTT. Its translation is CASSRDSQGAAGELFF.